Sequencing of this T cell receptor beta chain was carried out in a study of neoadjuvant anti-PD-1 for oral cavity cancer. Study findings and constraints: Treg/Th17 ratio rose with pretreatment blood and fell with post-treatment tumor TCRbeta clonality.

Clones were sequenced by immunoSEQ multiplex PCR, and TCRdb holds only the in-frame ones, with some missing. The sample has around 13,000 clones; around two thirds are singletons. The patients had HPV-negative, locally advanced oral cavity squamous cell carcinoma. This clone was recorded a few times. The antigen is undetermined. The sequence was collected from a person between 40 and 79 years old with oral cavity squamous cell carcinoma. Sequencing was performed on PBMCs, taken before nivolumab (anti-PD-1) treatment.

CDR3 residues: CASRAGVWTGELFF. The CDR3, as DNA: TGTGCCAGCCGAGCGGGGGTATGGACCGGGGAGCTGTTTTTT. The rearrangement uses TRBV13 and TRBJ2-2, with TRBD2 matching 8 bases. Germline V gene data show CDR1 as PRHDT and CDR2 as FYEKMQ (reference sequence). The J segment lost 5 bases and the V segment lost 8 bases, leaving 7 bases of the junction unmatched. This CDR3 region has 14 residues.